A selection of T cell receptor beta chains follows, all from one sample in a study of cytomegalovirus exposure and HLA in healthy donors. Clones were sequenced by immunoSEQ multiplex PCR, and TCRdb holds only the in-frame ones, with some missing. This sample has about 190,000 clones, with 80% to 85% found just once. The sequenced sample was PBMCs. The receptor set was obtained from a woman aged 18-29 years in good health and CMV-seronegative. CDR3s include the opening cysteine and the closing phenylalanine or tryptophan. A D gene is named only where the DNA matches it firmly. Only part of the rows carry a size: once, few, many, or a class if the clone is expanded.

v_gene: TRBV7-9; j_gene: TRBJ1-5; d_gene: .; abundance: few; CDR3nt: TGTGCCAGCAGCCCCGGCGGTCGGCCCCAGCATTTT; CDR3aa: CASSPGGRPQHF
v_gene: TRBV27; j_gene: TRBJ2-1; d_gene: TRBD2; abundance: .; CDR3nt: TGTGCCAGCAGTTTAGGATTAGGGACTACTCGACCTTACAATGAGCAGTTCTTC; CDR3aa: CASSLGLGTTRPYNEQFF
v_gene: TRBV18; j_gene: TRBJ1-1; d_gene: .; abundance: .; CDR3nt: TGTGCCAGCTCACCCACAGATAACACTGAAGCTTTCTTT; CDR3aa: CASSPTDNTEAFF
v_gene: TRBV29-1; j_gene: TRBJ2-2; d_gene: TRBD1; abundance: .; CDR3nt: TGCAGCGTTAAGGGGGCAGGCTCCGGGGAGCTGTTTTTT; CDR3aa: CSVKGAGSGELFF
v_gene: TRBV7-9; j_gene: TRBJ1-1; d_gene: .; abundance: .; CDR3nt: TGTGCCAGCAGCTTAGAAACCCGGGAGGAAGCTTTCTTT; CDR3aa: CASSLETREEAFF
v_gene: TRBV27; j_gene: TRBJ2-3; d_gene: .; abundance: .; CDR3nt: TGTGCCAGCAGAGACAGGAGCACAGATACGCAGTATTTT; CDR3aa: CASRDRSTDTQYF
v_gene: TRBV5-1; j_gene: TRBJ2-5; d_gene: TRBD1; abundance: .; CDR3nt: TGCGCCAGCAGCCTCGTTGGGACAGGGGCCCTACAAGAGACCCAGTACTTC; CDR3aa: CASSLVGTGALQETQYF
v_gene: TRBV6-6; j_gene: TRBJ2-3; d_gene: TRBD2; abundance: .; CDR3nt: TGTGCCAGCTCCAAGGAGCGGGGGGGCGAGACAGATACGCAGTATTTT; CDR3aa: CASSKERGGETDTQYF
v_gene: TRBV11-2; j_gene: TRBJ2-3; d_gene: TRBD2; abundance: .; CDR3nt: TGTGCCAGCAGCTTACTTCCAGCGGGGGGCCCCCTGCGCACAGATACGCAGTATTTT; CDR3aa: CASSLLPAGGPLRTDTQYF
v_gene: TRBV6-5; j_gene: TRBJ2-2; d_gene: TRBD1; abundance: .; CDR3nt: TGTGCCAGCAGTTCGGACAGGGCTCTGACCGGGGAGCTGTTTTTT; CDR3aa: CASSSDRALTGELFF
v_gene: TRBV5-1; j_gene: TRBJ2-3; d_gene: TRBD1; abundance: .; CDR3nt: TGCGCCAGCAGCTCCGGGACAGGGGTTACAGATACGCAGTATTTT; CDR3aa: CASSSGTGVTDTQYF
v_gene: TRBV5-1; j_gene: TRBJ2-5; d_gene: .; abundance: once; CDR3nt: TGCGCCAGCCGGCAAGAGACCCAGTACTTC; CDR3aa: CASRQETQYF
v_gene: TRBV14; j_gene: TRBJ2-7; d_gene: .; abundance: .; CDR3nt: TGTGCCAGCAGCTCACTCGATAAATCCTACGAGCAGTACTTC; CDR3aa: CASSSLDKSYEQYF
v_gene: TRBV6-6; j_gene: TRBJ1-5; d_gene: TRBD1; abundance: .; CDR3nt: TGTGCCAGCAGTCACGACAGGGGGGGACAGCCCCAGCATTTT; CDR3aa: CASSHDRGGQPQHF
v_gene: TRBV6-5; j_gene: TRBJ1-3; d_gene: TRBD1; abundance: .; CDR3nt: TGTGCCAGCAGTTACGGTACAGGGGGCTTTGGAAACACCATATATTTT; CDR3aa: CASSYGTGGFGNTIYF
v_gene: TRBV19; j_gene: TRBJ2-5; d_gene: TRBD2; abundance: .; CDR3nt: TGTGCCAGTACCGGTAGCCCGGGACTAGCGAACCCCGAGAGGGAGACCCAGTACTTC; CDR3aa: CASTGSPGLANPERETQYF
v_gene: TRBV5-1; j_gene: TRBJ1-2; d_gene: .; abundance: few; CDR3nt: TGCGCCAGCAGTTCGACTAGGGAGGGAGGCTATGGCTACACCTTC; CDR3aa: CASSSTREGGYGYTF
v_gene: TRBV2; j_gene: TRBJ1-5; d_gene: .; abundance: .; CDR3nt: TGTGCCAGCAGGGGAGGTAGTGGTAGCAATCAGCCCCAGCATTTT; CDR3aa: CASRGGSGSNQPQHF
v_gene: TRBV7-9; j_gene: TRBJ2-7; d_gene: TRBD1; abundance: .; CDR3nt: TGTGCCAGCAGCGGTACCAGGGGGAGAACCCACGAGCAGTACTTC; CDR3aa: CASSGTRGRTHEQYF
v_gene: TRBV4-2; j_gene: TRBJ1-2; d_gene: .; abundance: .; CDR3nt: TGTGCCAGCAGCCTAGAACTGACAGGTTCGATGGGAAGCTACACCTTC; CDR3aa: CASSLELTGSMGSYTF
v_gene: TRBV5-1; j_gene: TRBJ1-2; d_gene: .; abundance: .; CDR3nt: TGCGCCAGCAGCTTGGCCGGTAACTATGGCTACACCTTC; CDR3aa: CASSLAGNYGYTF
v_gene: TRBV14; j_gene: TRBJ2-7; d_gene: TRBD1; abundance: once; CDR3nt: TGTGCCAGCAGCCGGACAGGGCCGTACGAGCAGTACTTC; CDR3aa: CASSRTGPYEQYF
v_gene: TRBV6-1; j_gene: TRBJ2-1; d_gene: TRBD2; abundance: .; CDR3nt: TGTGCCAGTTGCAAGGGACTAGAGCCTTTGAATGAGCAGTTCTTC; CDR3aa: CASCKGLEPLNEQFF
v_gene: TRBV7-9; j_gene: TRBJ2-7; d_gene: TRBD1; abundance: once; CDR3nt: TGTGCCAGCAGCCCAGGACAGGGGGGATTAACGGAGCAGTACTTC; CDR3aa: CASSPGQGGLTEQYF
v_gene: TRBV30; j_gene: TRBJ2-4; d_gene: .; abundance: .; CDR3nt: TGTGCCTGGAGTGTCGACTCCCTAGCCAAAAACATTCAGTACTTC; CDR3aa: CAWSVDSLAKNIQYF
v_gene: TRBV5-1; j_gene: TRBJ2-3; d_gene: TRBD1; abundance: .; CDR3nt: TGCGCCAGCAGCTTAACAGGGGACACAGATACGCAGTATTTT; CDR3aa: CASSLTGDTDTQYF